The clone carrying this T cell receptor beta chain was observed a handful of times. What it binds is unknown. The CDR3 totals 15 residues. The germline V gene encodes CDR1 KGHSH and CDR2 LQKENI. V trimming: 0 bases; J trimming: 4 bases; junction bases outside the gene matches: 1. The sample belongs to a study of persistence of HIV-infected CD4 T cells. Study-wide background: Two participants gave one leukapheresis sample; others gave up to about 180 mL blood repeatedly. Study results and limitations: Antigen-responding cells were enriched for degenerate expanded CDR3beta sequences. Compared with CD3/CD28-stimulated cells, CMV- and Gag-responding cells showed lower TCRbeta richness.

The immunoSEQ assay was version 4, run in survey mode. The data were produced by immunoSEQ multiplex PCR, yet TCRdb's version contains in-frame clones alone and is incomplete. Of fewer than 30,000 clones listed, roughly 86% are singletons. Cells were stimulated with CMV-infected fibroblast lysates at 10 ug/mL. Memory cells lacking CD40L and CD69 with high CD45RO were sorted. This TCR was recovered from an adult man with HIV who was CMV-seropositive. This material consisted of CD4+ T cells sorted from PBMCs after approximately 19-hour stimulation, taken from a patient who received antiretroviral therapy. The chain uses TRBV18 and TRBJ2-2; 8 bases agree with TRBD1. CDR3 in amino acids: CASSPPDRATGELFF. The CDR3 DNA is TGTGCCAGCTCACCACCGGACAGGGCCACCGGGGAGCTGTTTTTT.